These 13 T cell receptor beta chains were all obtained from the same sample, sequenced in a study of T-cell reconstitution after alpha-beta-depleted transplantation in children. Unique molecular identifiers were used in preparing the TCRbeta library. TCRdb fed the PCR reads into MiXCR, producing one record per CDR3 protein. The data contain approximately 91,000 distinct CDR3 sequences, 8% to 9% of them singletons. Sequences were derived from PBMCs from the stem cell graft donor, sampled from the stem cell graft. Every receptor here comes from a human donor who donated a stem cell graft to a child with congenital amegakaryocytic thrombocytopenia.

This clonotype was counted many times. The CDR3 sequence is CASSLPRFPGELFF. Here the CDR3 DNA reads TGCGCCAGCAGCCTGCCGAGGTTTCCCGGGGAGCTGTTTTTT. This sequence joins TRBV5-1 and TRBJ2-2; D is uncertain. Between the trimmed V and J ends, which lost 4 bases and 6 bases, there was a span of 13 bases. The CDR3 contains 14 residues. The germline V gene encodes CDR1 SGHRS and CDR2 YFSETQ.

This clonotype was recorded at least ten times. V is TRBV12-3 or TRBV12-4 and J is TRBJ1-5; D unclear. The V end was cut by 3 bases, the J end by 4 bases, with 10 bases between. The CDR3 is made up of 14 amino acids. In nucleotides, the CDR3 is TGTGCCAGCAGTTTGCACAGTACTAATCAGCCCCAGCATTTT. As protein: CASSLHSTNQPQHF.

This clonotype was recorded at least ten times. The chain recombines TRBV20-1 with TRBJ2-1, with 12 bases fitting TRBD2. The V segment lost 6 bases and the J segment 4 bases; nucleotides outside the gene matches: 4. CDR3 length: 14 residues. From germline, CDR1 is DFQATT and CDR2 SNEGSKA (reference sequence). In DNA, the CDR3 is TGCAGTGCATGGACTAGCGGGGTGTACAATGAGCAGTTCTTC. Encoded protein: CSAWTSGVYNEQFF.

This clonotype was found many times. The chain recombines TRBV18 with TRBJ2-7; unclear D gene. Germline V gene sequence: CDR1 KGHSH, CDR2 LQKENI. This CDR3 has 12 amino acids. V dropped 5 bases and J dropped 2 bases, with 7 bases sitting between them. DNA for the CDR3: TGTGCCAGCTCAAAGGAGACCTACGAGCAGTACTTC. It translates to CASSKETYEQYF.

This clonotype was observed many times. The genes are TRBV20-1 and TRBJ2-2; TRBD2 agrees at 8 bases. The CDR3 loop spans 16 amino acids. Germline V gives CDR1 DFQATT, CDR2 SNEGSKA (reference sequence). V dropped 0 bases and J dropped 3; count of bases not matched to a gene: 6. The chain's CDR3 is CSAREPGRDYTGELFF. CDR3 coding DNA: TGCAGTGCTAGAGAACCCGGGAGGGATTACACCGGGGAGCTGTTTTTT.

This clonotype was detected ten times or more. This chain connects TRBV20-1 to TRBJ2-1; 11 bases fit TRBD2. Germline values: CDR1 DFQATT, CDR2 SNEGSKA (reference sequence). The CDR3 totals 16 residues. V gave up 0 bases and J gave up 3 bases; unmatched junction bases: 4. CDR3 sequence (DNA): TGCAGTGCTAGAGATCGAGGGACTAGCGGCTACAATGAGCAGTTCTTC. This translates into CSARDRGTSGYNEQFF.

This clonotype has a count of ten or more. This chain links TRBV20-1 with TRBJ1-2; TRBD1 is a possible D gene (5 bases). The CDR3 spans 12 residues. Trimming took off 6 bases at V and 4 bases at J, with 12 bases between the two ends. Germline assignment: CDR1 DFQATT and CDR2 SNEGSKA (reference sequence). For the CDR3, the DNA is TGCAGTGCGAGGGGTCTGATCTATGGCTACACCTTC. This translates into CSARGLIYGYTF.

In this sample, this clonotype turned up many times. The rearrangement joins TRBV7-9 to TRBJ1-1; unclear D gene. Trimming shortened V by 6 bases and J by 4 bases, and 18 bases separated the two germline ends. CDR3 length: 15 residues. CDR1 SEHNR and CDR2 FQNEAQ come from the germline V gene (reference sequence). The CDR3 region is CASSLRGGNTTEAFF. CDR3 nucleotides: TGTGCCAGCAGTCTCCGGGGAGGGAATACCACTGAAGCTTTCTTT.

This clonotype was seen ten or more times. The CDR3 sequence: CASSLPTSTDTQYF. CDR3 DNA sequence: TGTGCCAGCAGCTTACCGACTAGCACAGATACGCAGTATTTT. J is TRBJ2-3 and V is TRBV5-4; D uncertain. The V and J ends lost 2 bases and 0 bases respectively, with 7 bases between them. There are 14 residues in the CDR3. Germline values: CDR1 SGHNT, CDR2 YYREEE (reference sequence).

This clonotype was observed at least ten times. The chain joins TRBV7-2 to TRBJ2-3; no clear D. This CDR3 comprises 12 residues. The ends were cut back, 4 bases at V and 2 bases at J, with 4 bases in the middle. The germline gives CDR1 SGHTA, CDR2 FQGNSA. In DNA form, the CDR3 reads TGTGCCAGCAGCTCTTTCACAGATACGCAGTATTTT. Amino acid sequence: CASSSFTDTQYF.

With regard to this clonotype: A much larger clone is a single base away; this may be a read error. In nucleotides, the CDR3 is TGTGCCAGCAGCCATCACGGGACAGTGGACGCCTACGAGCAGTGCTTC. Protein sequence: CASSHHGTVDAYEQCF. The chain joins TRBV12-3 or TRBV12-4 to TRBJ2-7; TRBD1 aligns across 7 bases. The CDR3 runs 16 residues.

This clonotype was counted many times. The genes are TRBV10-3 and TRBJ1-1, with D unresolved. CDR1 and CDR2 from the germline V gene are ENHRY and SYGVKD. The CDR3 runs 12 residues. V was trimmed by 11 bases and J by 1 base, leaving 11 bases between them. CDR3 sequence: CAARDTNTEAFF. CDR3 coding DNA: TGTGCCGCCAGAGACACGAACACTGAAGCTTTCTTT.

There are many counts of this clonotype. The chain uses TRBV28 and TRBJ1-2; D unclear. Trimming shortened V by 6 bases and J by 4 bases, and 9 bases separated the two germline ends. The CDR3 spans 12 residues. CDR1 and CDR2 (germline): MDHEN, SYDVKM. CDR3 sequence reads: CASSPDFYGYTF. The DNA for the CDR3 is TGTGCCAGCAGCCCGGACTTCTATGGCTACACCTTC.